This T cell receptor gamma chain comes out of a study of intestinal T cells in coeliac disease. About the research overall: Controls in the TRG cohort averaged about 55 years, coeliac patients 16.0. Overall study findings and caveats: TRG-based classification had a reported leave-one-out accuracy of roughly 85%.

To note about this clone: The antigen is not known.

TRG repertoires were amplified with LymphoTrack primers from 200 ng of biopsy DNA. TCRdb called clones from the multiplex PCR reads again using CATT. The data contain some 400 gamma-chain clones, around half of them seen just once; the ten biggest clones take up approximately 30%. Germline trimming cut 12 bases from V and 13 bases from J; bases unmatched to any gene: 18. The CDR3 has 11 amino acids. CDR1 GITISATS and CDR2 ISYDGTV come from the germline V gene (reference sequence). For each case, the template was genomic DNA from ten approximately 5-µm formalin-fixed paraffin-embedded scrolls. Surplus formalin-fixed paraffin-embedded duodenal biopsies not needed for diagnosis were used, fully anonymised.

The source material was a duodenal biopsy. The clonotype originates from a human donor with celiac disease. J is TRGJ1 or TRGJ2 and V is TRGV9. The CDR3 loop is CAVVGVSHKLF. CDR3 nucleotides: TGTGCCGTTGTGGGGGTGTCCCACAAACTCTTT.